Each of the 32 T cell receptor beta chains below was sequenced from the same sample in a study of regulatory T cells in long-lasting Graves disease. Time point denoted: persistent/refractory GD, antithyroid drugs over 5 years with positive TRAb. After RNA was extracted from PBMCs, the TCR library was made from it. With iRepertoire HTBI primers and Arm-PCR of CDR3 regions, TCR beta libraries were built. Using its own MiXCR run on the multiplex PCR reads, TCRdb lists one record per CDR3 protein. The table shows some 450,000 distinct CDR3 sequences, with around 20% occurring only once. Sequenced material: peripheral blood mononuclear cells (PBMCs), taken when the disease was refractory, from a patient treated with antithyroid drugs. The receptors were gathered from a female donor with Graves disease.

Points on this clonotype: This may be a read error: a much more frequent sequence differs by one nucleotide. The genes are TRBV28 and TRBJ2-2; perhaps D is TRBD1 or TRBD2 (5 bases each). Looked up from germline, CDR1 is MDHEN and CDR2 is SYDVKM. V was shortened by 11 bases and J by 4 bases, with 17 bases between the two germline ends. The CDR3 spans 14 residues. CDR3 sequence reads: CACIDQGVTGELFF. The CDR3 bases are TGTGCCTGTATTGACCAGGGAGTCACCGGGGAGCTGTTTTTT.

The V and J genes are TRBV19 and TRBJ2-5; TRBD2 is a possible D gene (5 bases). Germline CDR1 reads LNHDA; CDR2 reads SQIVND (reference sequence). The CDR3 has 16 amino acids. Deletions cut 3 bases from V and 5 bases from J, with 19 bases between. The CDR3 sequence is CASSIGGLIGGETQYF. The DNA of the CDR3 is TGTGCCAGTAGTATTGGTGGTTTAATAGGCGGGGAGACCCAGTACTTC.

CDR3 in amino acids: CASSPDIGLDYGYTF. The DNA of the CDR3 is TGCGCCAGCAGCCCTGACATCGGGTTGGACTATGGCTACACCTTC. The chain has TRBV5-1 and TRBJ1-2; D unclear. The CDR3 sequence is 15 residues long. In germline, CDR1 is SGHRS, CDR2 YFSETQ. Between the trimmed V and J ends, which lost 4 bases and 3 bases, there was a span of 16 bases.

The V and J genes are TRBV2 and TRBJ2-7; possible D gene TRBD2, 7 bases. V gave up 1 base and J gave up 2 bases, with 9 bases separating them. CDR1 is SNHLY and CDR2 is FYNNEI in the germline V gene. This CDR3 is built from 14 residues. In DNA, the CDR3 is TGTGCCAGCAGTGAAGGGGGGGGGCCCTACGAGCAGTACTTC. It codes for CASSEGGGPYEQYF.

In its sample, this clonotype was seen many times. The genes are TRBV15 and TRBJ2-2, with D possibly TRBD2 on 6 matching bases. This CDR3 region has 16 residues. CDR1 and CDR2 (germline): LNHNV, YYDKDF (reference sequence). The V end lost 0 bases, the J end lost 6 bases, and 14 bases lay between the germline ends. CDR3 residues: CATSREMASESGELFF. The CDR3 DNA reads TGTGCCACCAGCAGAGAAATGGCTAGCGAATCCGGGGAGCTGTTTTTT.

This clonotype was picked up many times. The chain has TRBV20-1 and TRBJ2-7, with D tentatively TRBD2 (5 bases). Trimming left V 2 bases short and J 5 bases short, with 16 bases between. The CDR3 is made up of 14 amino acids. Germline CDR1 is DFQATT and CDR2 is SNEGSKA (reference sequence). CDR3 nucleotide sequence: TGCAGTGCTAGAATGGACTCTCCCCGGCACGAGCAGTACTTC. It specifies CSARMDSPRHEQYF.

This clonotype was picked up a small number of times. The J gene is TRBJ1-5, the V gene TRBV19; the match to TRBD1 covers 9 bases. The V and J ends lost 0 bases and 2 bases, in that order; junction bases with no gene match: 8. The CDR3 runs 18 residues. Germline assignment: CDR1 LNHDA and CDR2 SQIVND (reference sequence). The CDR3 DNA follows: TGTGCCAGTAGTATAGAATGGGGACAGGGTTCGGGCAATCAGCCCCAGCATTTT. Residues: CASSIEWGQGSGNQPQHF.

Many counts were recorded for this clonotype. J is TRBJ1-5 and V is TRBV30, with D perhaps matching TRBD1 (6 bases). In germline, CDR1 is GTSNPN, CDR2 SVGIG (reference sequence). This CDR3 comprises 15 residues. V was shortened by 2 bases and J by 3 bases, with 14 bases between the two germline ends. CDR3 residues: CAWSNLGGINQPQHF. CDR3 nucleotide sequence: TGTGCCTGGAGTAATCTTGGGGGCATCAATCAGCCCCAGCATTTT. Full variable domain (outside the CDR3, taken from reference TRBV30 and TRBJ1-5): SQTIHQWPATLVQPVGSPLSLECTVEGTSNPNLYWYRQAAGRGLQLLFYSVGIGQISSEVPQNLSASRPQDRQFILSSKKLLLSDSGFYLCAWSNLGGINQPQHFGDGTRLSIL.

At least ten counts were recorded for this clonotype. The J gene is TRBJ1-4, the V gene TRBV2; D not certain. The CDR3 covers 14 residues. V lost 2 bases to trimming and J lost 3 bases, with 7 bases between them. Germline V gives CDR1 SNHLY, CDR2 FYNNEI. The CDR3 loop is CASSESSANEKLFF. The CDR3 nucleotides are TGTGCCAGCAGTGAAAGTTCGGCTAATGAAAAACTGTTTTTT.

There are a few counts of this clonotype. This chain connects TRBV14 to TRBJ1-6; no definite D call. CDR3 length: 15 residues. The ends were cut back, 5 bases at V and 4 bases at J, with 12 bases in the middle. Per the germline V gene, CDR1 is SGHDN and CDR2 is FVKESK. This chain's CDR3 is CASSKPGSYNSPLHF. CDR3 in DNA: TGTGCCAGCAGCAAACCGGGATCGTATAATTCACCCCTCCACTTT.

As concerns this clonotype: This could be a read error, since a much larger clone is one nucleotide away. The chain combines TRBV28 with TRBJ1-4; D ambiguous. The CDR3 length is 16 residues. Looked up from germline, CDR1 is MDHEN and CDR2 is SYDVKM. The V gene lost 4 bases and the J gene lost 0 bases, with 12 bases spanning the gap. The CDR3 reads CASSWVGTATNEKLFF. Here the CDR3 DNA reads TGTGCCAGCAGTTGGGTGGGCACGGCAACTAATGAAAAACTGTTTTTT.

Ten or more counts support this clonotype. The CDR3 loop is CASRRGPEGQETQYF. The CDR3 region has the DNA TGTGCCAGCAGGCGTGGGCCAGAGGGCCAAGAGACCCAGTACTTC. This chain uses TRBV12-3 or TRBV12-4 with TRBJ2-5, with D perhaps matching TRBD2 (5 bases). V was shortened by 6 bases and J by 1 base, with 15 bases between the two germline ends. CDR3 size: 15 residues.

The J gene is TRBJ1-3, the V gene TRBV19; D is unclear. V was clipped by 5 bases and J by 4 bases, with 12 bases between them. The CDR3 contains 14 residues. CDR1 and CDR2 from the germline V gene are LNHDA and SQIVND (reference sequence). The CDR3 coding sequence is TGTGCCAGTAGTCGAGGACTGGGAGGAAACACCATATATTTT. Translated, it gives CASSRGLGGNTIYF.

This clonotype was seen ten or more times. The V call is TRBV5-1, the J call TRBJ2-7; a possible D gene is TRBD1 (6 bases). Germline V gives CDR1 SGHRS, CDR2 YFSETQ. V was trimmed by 4 bases and J by 3 bases, leaving 17 bases between them. The CDR3 has 15 amino acids. The CDR3 reads CASSPRTATNYEQYF. In nucleotides, the CDR3 is TGCGCCAGCAGCCCCCGGACAGCGACAAACTACGAGCAGTACTTC.

V usage is TRBV5-4 and J usage is TRBJ1-1, with D tentatively TRBD1 (6 bases). Germline V CDR1 and CDR2: SGHNT, YYREEE (reference sequence). The CDR3 has 14 amino acids. V lost 0 bases and J 9 bases, leaving 15 bases between the germline ends. Written as DNA, the CDR3 is TGTGCCAGCAGCTTGGGGGAAAACAGGGTCCAAGCTTTCTTT. The encoded protein is CASSLGENRVQAFF.

The CDR3 reads CSATDGFSYEQYF. Here the CDR3 DNA reads TGCAGTGCGACGGACGGGTTCTCCTACGAGCAGTACTTC. The chain links TRBV20-1 to TRBJ2-7; D call uncertain. Per the germline V gene, CDR1 is DFQATT and CDR2 is SNEGSKA (reference sequence). Trimming removed 6 bases at V and 0 bases at J, with 12 bases between. The CDR3 covers 13 residues.

This clonotype appeared a few times. The V gene is TRBV3-1, the J gene TRBJ2-5; the D is unclear. The CDR3 is made up of 16 amino acids. The ends were cut back, 3 bases at V and 4 bases at J, with 18 bases in the middle. Germline V gene data show CDR1 as LGHDT and CDR2 as YNNKEL (reference sequence). CDR3 coding DNA: TGTGCCAGCAGCCAGCCGATCCGAATGGGTCCAGAGACCCAGTACTTC. Amino acid sequence: CASSQPIRMGPETQYF.

The chain has TRBV10-3 and TRBJ2-5; possibly TRBD2 for D (5 bases). V lost 6 bases, J lost 2 bases, and 10 bases lay in between. The CDR3 has 13 residues. Germline V gives CDR1 ENHRY, CDR2 SYGVKD. This CDR3 reads CAISRDRQETQYF. The DNA for the CDR3 is TGTGCCATCAGCCGGGATAGACAAGAGACCCAGTACTTC.

In nucleotides, the CDR3 is TGTGCCAGCTCACCAGACCTTGGGACAGGGGTCAAAAACATTCAGTACTTC. Translating gives CASSPDLGTGVKNIQYF. The chain combines TRBV18 with TRBJ2-4; 10 nucleotides line up with TRBD1. Germline CDR1 KGHSH, CDR2 LQKENI. The CDR3 totals 17 residues. Trimming cost V 2 bases and J 3 bases; bases outside gene matches: 7. Using reference TRBV18 and TRBJ2-4 for the parts outside the CDR3, the full variable domain is NAGVMQNPRHLVRRRGQEARLRCSPMKGHSHVYWYRQLPEEGLKFMVYLQKENIIDESGMPKERFSAEFPKEGPSILRIQQVVRGDSAAYFCASSPDLGTGVKNIQYFGAGTRLSVL.

This clonotype was seen at least ten times. The V gene is TRBV2, the J gene TRBJ1-2; 7 bases map to TRBD1. Trimming at V came to 4 bases and at J to 2 bases, leaving 4 bases not matched to a gene. The CDR3 is made up of 14 amino acids. Per germline, CDR1 SNHLY and CDR2 FYNNEI. CDR3 nucleotides: TGTGCCAGCAGTGTAGCAGGGGGAAACTATGGCTACACCTTC. Translating gives CASSVAGGNYGYTF.

The table lists this clonotype with many counts. CDR3 bases: TGCAGTGCTAGATCAGACGGGGCCGAAGTCGAAAAACTGTTTTTT. Amino acids: CSARSDGAEVEKLFF. V gene TRBV20-1 combines with J gene TRBJ1-4; weak D call: TRBD1 (5 bases). Germline CDR1 DFQATT, CDR2 SNEGSKA (reference sequence). The CDR3 totals 15 residues. V lost 2 bases to trimming and J lost 8 bases, with 18 bases between them.

The chain links TRBV15 to TRBJ2-3, with 8 bases fitting TRBD2. The CDR3 consists of 15 residues. Germline trimming cut 4 bases from V and 2 bases from J; bases unmatched to any gene: 5. Germline values: CDR1 LNHNV, CDR2 YYDKDF (reference sequence). DNA for the CDR3: TGTGCCACCAGCAAAGGCGGGAGGCTCACAGATACGCAGTATTTT. Its translation is CATSKGGRLTDTQYF.

The chain uses TRBV4-1 and TRBJ2-7; 9 bases fit TRBD1. V lost 1 base to trimming and J lost 6 bases; unmatched junction nucleotides: 7. The CDR3 totals 15 residues. Germline V lookup: CDR1 MGHRA, CDR2 YSYEKL. The CDR3 region is CASSQVPGQGSEQYF. CDR3 coding DNA: TGCGCCAGCAGCCAAGTACCGGGACAGGGTTCCGAGCAGTACTTC.

About this clonotype: A read error may explain this, as a much larger clone is one base away. The chain carries TRBV2 and TRBJ2-2; 7 bases are a match to TRBD1. The CDR3 covers 15 residues. Losses at the gene ends were 4 bases for V and 6 bases for J; bases not matched to a gene: 8. In germline, CDR1 is SNHLY, CDR2 FYNNEI. DNA of the CDR3: TGTGCCAGCAGTGTGACAGGGAGTTACGCCGGGGAGCTGTTTTTT. This gives the protein CASSVTGSYAGELFF.

The V call is TRBV27, the J call TRBJ2-6; tentative D call: TRBD1 (6 bases). The CDR3 runs to 18 residues. V lost 7 bases and J 4 bases, leaving 23 bases between the germline ends. CDR1 and CDR2 (germline): MNHEY, SMNVEV (reference sequence). Written as DNA, the CDR3 is TGTGCCAGCACTAGTCTCGGTGTTGTGGGGGCAGGGGCCAACGTCCTGACTTTC. It codes for CASTSLGVVGAGANVLTF.

The rearrangement joins TRBV4-1 to TRBJ1-2; D is unclear. The CDR3 is 15 residues long. The germline V gene has CDR1 MGHRA and CDR2 YSYEKL. V lost 1 base and J 3 bases, leaving 12 bases between the germline ends. DNA of the CDR3: TGCGCCAGCAGCCAAGCTCACCTATCGGACTATGGCTACACCTTC. Protein: CASSQAHLSDYGYTF.

This clonotype has ten or more counts. The CDR3 loop reads CSARMVDSAATEAFF. The CDR3 nucleotides are TGCAGTGCTAGAATGGTGGACAGCGCGGCCACTGAAGCTTTCTTT. V and J are TRBV20-1 and TRBJ1-1, with D possibly matching TRBD1 (6 bases). The CDR3 has 15 residues. The V gene's germline CDR1 is DFQATT and CDR2 SNEGSKA (reference sequence). V lost 2 bases to trimming and J lost 4 bases, with 17 bases between them.

The gene calls are TRBV5-6 and TRBJ1-2; D is ambiguous. Germline V gives CDR1 SGHDT, CDR2 YYEEEE. Trimming cost V 0 bases and J 4 bases, with 13 bases left between them. CDR3 length equals 15 residues. As DNA, the CDR3 is TGTGCCAGCAGCTTGGCCGTAAGACAACTCTATGGCTACACCTTC. Amino acids: CASSLAVRQLYGYTF.

This sequence joins TRBV9 and TRBJ2-4, with TRBD2 matching over 7 bases. Germline trimming cut 4 bases from V and 7 bases from J; bases unmatched to any gene: 8. Germline V gives CDR1 SGDLS, CDR2 YYNGEE. The CDR3 covers 14 residues. This CDR3 reads CASSFSPGGNIQYF. The CDR3 nucleotides are TGTGCCAGCAGCTTCTCGCCCGGGGGGAACATTCAGTACTTC.

This clonotype showed up just a few times. The rearrangement links TRBV20-1 to TRBJ2-2; TRBD2 matches 10 bases. Germline CDR1 is DFQATT and CDR2 is SNEGSKA (reference sequence). The CDR3 contains 15 residues. Trimming at V came to 6 bases and at J to 2 bases, leaving 6 bases not matched to a gene. The CDR3 nucleotides read TGCAGTGCCCACCGACTAGCGGGTAACACCGGGGAGCTGTTTTTT. Protein sequence: CSAHRLAGNTGELFF.

This clonotype was seen a few times. The J gene is TRBJ1-2, the V gene TRBV14; a weak D match, TRBD1 (5 bases). Trimming removed 5 bases from V and 0 bases from J, with 16 bases in between. From germline, CDR1 is SGHDN and CDR2 FVKESK. This CDR3 is 16 amino acids long. The CDR3 bases are TGTGCCAGCAGCACGGGGGGAAATGGAGCTAACTATGGCTACACCTTC. Amino acid sequence: CASSTGGNGANYGYTF.

This clonotype was counted between two and nine times. The rearrangement links TRBV20-1 to TRBJ1-2, with D unresolved. The CDR3 contains 11 residues. Germline V gene data show CDR1 as DFQATT and CDR2 as SNEGSKA (reference sequence). DNA of the CDR3: TGCAGCCCCTCCTCGTTTGGCGGCTACACCTTC. Its protein product is CSPSSFGGYTF.